This T cell receptor (beta chain) was identified during a study of early T cells in non-severe SARS-CoV-2 infection. The CDR3 contains 14 residues. Trimming took 2 bases from V and 8 from J; bases not matched to a gene: 7. CDR1 is SGHNT, CDR2 YYREEE, per germline (reference sequence). In TCRdb, the 5' RACE reads were re-called with MiXCR into one record per CDR3 protein. The sample lists 100,000 to 120,000 distinct CDR3 sequences; roughly 13% were seen once. The chain has TRBV5-4 and TRBJ1-1; 9 nucleotides match TRBD1. The material sequenced was whole blood, taken at baseline. The clonotype comes from an adult who was a healthcare worker with PCR-confirmed SARS-CoV-2 infection or an uninfected control (not recorded which). This chain's CDR3 is CASSFTGTGSEAFF. The CDR3 nucleotides read TGTGCCAGCAGCTTCACCGGGACAGGGAGCGAAGCTTTCTTT.